This T cell receptor beta chain was documented in a study of beta chain features in type 1 diabetes. Overall study results and limits: Moderate but significant shortening of TCRB CDR3s was recorded in all four CD4+ subsets from Type 1 diabetes patients.

This clone occurred a few times. Its antigen remains unknown. Isolated RNA was reverse transcribed in full, so expressed TCRB transcripts were sequenced. Repertoires were generated with immunoSEQ multiplex PCR, while TCRdb's copy carries only in-frame clones and drops some. The sample lists about 240,000 clones, roughly 13% seen once, with around 0.019% in the top ten. In germline, CDR1 is LNHDA, CDR2 SQIVND (reference sequence). After removal of 7 bases from V and 2 bases from J, the junction contained 6 bases not matched to a gene. The CDR3 is 14 residues long. Sequences were obtained from naive CD4+ T cells from blood. This chain connects TRBV19 to TRBJ2-3, with 7 bases lining up with TRBD2. The clonotype originates from a man aged 25 to 40 with type 1 diabetes. CDR3 DNA: TGTGCCAGTAATGAGCGGGGCGTCACAGATACGCAGTATTTT. Translation: CASNERGVTDTQYF. Full variable domain (rest looked up from reference TRBV19 and TRBJ2-3): DGGITQSPKYLFRKEGQNVTLSCEQNLNHDAMYWYRQDPGQGLRLIYYSQIVNDFQKGDIAEGYSVSREKKESFPLTVTSAQKNPTAFYLCASNERGVTDTQYFGPGTRLTVL.